The source of this T cell receptor (beta chain) is a study of T cell responses to AZD1222 COVID-19 vaccine. The study's findings and limits: In a largely white British group with more females than males, clonal diversity was possibly underestimated.

About this clone: Its antigen remains unidentified. Other DNA sequences in the sample encode the same CDR3.

With V trimmed by 3 bases and J by 0 bases, 1 base remained unmatched. CDR1 is SGHAT, CDR2 FQNNGV, per germline. The CDR3 has 14 amino acids. Here immunoSEQ multiplex PCR was the method, and the copy in TCRdb shows in-frame clones only, minus some. The profile shows about 190,000 clones, 85% to 95% of them singletons. The TCR originated in an adult in good health. The material sequenced was peripheral blood, taken on day 0 of AZD1222 vaccination. J is TRBJ1-2 and V is TRBV11-2, with 7 bases lining up with TRBD1. This chain's CDR3 is CASSLTGPNYGYTF. The CDR3 DNA reads TGTGCCAGCAGCTTGACAGGGCCTAACTATGGCTACACCTTC. Full variable domain (rest looked up from reference TRBV11-2 and TRBJ1-2): EAGVAQSPRYKIIEKRQSVAFWCNPISGHATLYWYQQILGQGPKLLIQFQNNGVVDDSQLPKDRFSAERLKGVDSTLKIQPAKLEDSAVYLCASSLTGPNYGYTFGSGTRLTVV.